What follows is one T cell receptor beta chain and its context. Its recognized antigen is unknown. The input lacks base qualities; no much larger clone sits a single base away. The data were obtained in a study of T cell responses to AZD1222 COVID-19 vaccine (dated by TCRdb to the early 2020s). For the study in its entirety: Because spike-specific TCR depth and breadth did not differ between the two schedules, AZD1222 recipients who got a second dose at roughly 4 weeks were pooled with those who got a second dose at roughly 12 weeks. TCR sequencing was performed for about 250 trial participants, of whom about 200 were given two doses of AZD1222 and around 26 were given two doses of MenACWY control vaccine. Trial participants were enrolled by age into subgroups of 18-55, 56-69 and 70-plus years, and about 150, 27 and 61 TCR-sequenced participants, respectively, were included in these subgroups. Broader findings and caveats from the paper: The 56-69-year group was small, and its depth increase did not reach significance, likely because of low power. Conclusions about previously exposed vaccinees were limited because only 6 or 7 AZD1222 recipients were SARS-CoV-2 seropositive at baseline. The vaccine-associated CD4 TCRs covered the entire spike protein, and the dominant responses fell in regions 160-218 and 743-854. Participants were mostly white British and included more females than males, and it was suggested by the authors that clonal diversity may have been underestimated. Spike-specific TCR breadth and depth rose significantly after two AZD1222 doses compared with day 0 and with MenACWY recipients. Nearly half of unique spike-specific TCRs reportedly recognized epitopes outside regions mutated in the B.1.351 and B.1.1.7 variants. Because no day 14 peak-response samples were available, the repertoires could be characterized only after the peak T cell response.

The CDR3 regions of human TCRbeta chains were analyzed by immunosequencing. In the original analysis: Repertoire TCRs were matched against a reference library of SARS-CoV-2-specific TCRs generated with the MIRA antigen-specificity platform. Breadth was defined as the fraction of unique TCRs that were SARS-CoV-2-associated, and depth was defined as the fraction of total T cells that were SARS-CoV-2-associated. Using the MIRA data, each spike-specific TCR was assigned both to the spike region to which the TCR was reactive and to a CD4 or CD8 class. Log10-transformed breadth and depth values were compared by one-way ANOVA with Sidak's multiple comparisons tests. This immuneACCESS table, as held by TCRdb, lists in-frame sequences with V and J called but not all clones. Of the missing ones, under half trace to an unresolved V gene in checked studies; the others have no known cause. That table furnishes V, J and clone size, whereas the DNA furnished D and trimming. The sample table holds around 90,000 clones, of which around nine tenths were seen once. Roughly 15% of the sample is taken by the ten largest.

The CDR3 holds 17 amino acids from the cysteine to the phenylalanine. Of all the DNA, just the CDR3 is kept, 51 bases in frame from base 1. Trimming accounts for 8 bases at V and 2 bases at J, while the number of junction bases matched to no gene is 12. According to the germline V gene (reference sequence), CDR1 reads LNHDA and CDR2 reads SQIVND. Interpreted using the paper, the time point label stands for: baseline before first vaccination. Vaccinee samples were obtained from the UK trials COV001 and COV002, which included a single-blind randomized controlled phase 2/3 trial of AZD1222 (ChAdOx1 nCoV-19) in healthy adults. For TCRbeta chain sequencing, PBMC samples were collected from trial participants at day 0 and at day 28 after the second dose.

The TCR originated in an adult in good health. Rearrangement joined TRBV19 to TRBJ1-5, and 10 junctional nucleotides match TRBD1. Sample: peripheral blood, taken on day 0 of AZD1222 vaccination. The CDR3 here reads CASRRDRGARGNQPQHF. The nucleotide sequence reads as follows: TGTGCCAGTCGCCGGGACAGGGGAGCCCGGGGCAATCAGCCCCAGCATTTT.